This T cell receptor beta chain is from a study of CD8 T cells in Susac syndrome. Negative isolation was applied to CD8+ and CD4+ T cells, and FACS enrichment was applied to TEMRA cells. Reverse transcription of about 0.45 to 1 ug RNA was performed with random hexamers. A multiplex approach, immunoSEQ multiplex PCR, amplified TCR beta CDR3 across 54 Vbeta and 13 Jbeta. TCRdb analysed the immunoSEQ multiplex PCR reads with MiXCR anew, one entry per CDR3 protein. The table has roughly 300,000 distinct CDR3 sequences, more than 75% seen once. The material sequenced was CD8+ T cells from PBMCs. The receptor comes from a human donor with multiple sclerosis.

This chain's CDR3 is CASSYGETGKNTEAFF. CDR3 sequence (DNA): TGTGCCAGCAGTTACGGGGAAACAGGAAAGAACACTGAAGCTTTCTTT. The chain joins TRBV6-5 to TRBJ1-1; tentatively, D is TRBD1 (5 bases). Per the germline V gene, CDR1 is MNHEY and CDR2 is SVGAGI. V lost 2 bases to trimming and J lost 1 base, with 14 bases between them. The CDR3 spans 16 residues.